These T cell receptor beta chains were read from a single sample in a study of human T cells and chemical hapten exposure. MiXCR was run by TCRdb on the RACE reads, yielding one entry per CDR3 protein. The sample contains about 250,000 distinct CDR3 sequences, approximately 8% of which appear only once. Source: whole blood, taken in connection with sensitization to the hapten diphenylcyclopropenone (DPC). The receptors stem from a man in his late teens or twenties with alopecia areata. Some clones in this sample may be carry-over from other donors' samples. CDR3s include the opening cysteine and the closing phenylalanine or tryptophan. D genes are given only for firm matches. Clone size is given for some rows only: seen once, a few or many times, or a class if the clone is expanded.

>TRBJ2-2|TRBD1|many|TRBV6-2/TRBV6-3
TGTGCCAGCAGTTACGTGAGAGGGGGCAAGAACACCGGGGAGCTGTTTTTT
CASSYVRGGKNTGELFF
>TRBJ2-1|TRBD2|many|TRBV29-1
TGCAGCGTAGTCCCGGGACTAGTCCGAAATGAGCAGTTCTTC
CSVVPGLVRNEQFF
>TRBJ1-5|.|.|TRBV5-5
TGTGCCAGCAGCTTGAATGGGCCCTCAGGGCGTCAGCCCCAGCATTTT
CASSLNGPSGRQPQHF
>TRBJ2-2|.|.|TRBV11-1
TGTGCCAGCAGCTTACGGGGTTCGAACACCGGGGAGCTGTTTTTT
CASSLRGSNTGELFF
>TRBJ2-7|TRBD1|.|TRBV7-2
TGTGCCAGCAGCTCCAGGACAGGGGATTACCTTTCCTACGAGCAGTACTTC
CASSSRTGDYLSYEQYF
>TRBJ2-5|.|.|TRBV7-9
TGTGCCAGCAGCTTGGTTCTAAGGACAAGACAAGAGACCCAGTACTTC
CASSLVLRTRQETQYF
>TRBJ2-5|TRBD2|few|TRBV6-6
TGTGCCAGCAGTTACTCAATCTTCGGGACTAGGTATCAAGAGACCCAGTACTTC
CASSYSIFGTRYQETQYF
>TRBJ2-7|.|few|TRBV5-4
TGTGCCAGCAGCTTGGCCGTCGGCGGACCGTACGAGCAGTACTTC
CASSLAVGGPYEQYF
>TRBJ1-6|.|few|TRBV11-2
TGTGCCAGCAGCTTAGGGACGTCGCCCCTCCACTTT
CASSLGTSPLHF
>TRBJ1-2|.|.|TRBV7-2
TGTGCCAGCAGCCGAGACTGGAACTATGGCTACACCTTC
CASSRDWNYGYTF
>TRBJ2-7|.|many|TRBV28
TGTGCCAGCGGCAACGGTGGCCGAAGGGACGAGCAGTACTTC
CASGNGGRRDEQYF
>TRBJ2-2|.|few|TRBV6-4
TGTGCCAGCAGTGCCAGAGTTCCCGGGGAGCTGTTTTTT
CASSARVPGELFF
>TRBJ1-4|.|.|TRBV29-1
TGCAGCGTTGAAGGCCAGGGCCTTGGGGAAAAACTGTTTTTT
CSVEGQGLGEKLFF
>TRBJ2-1|.|few|TRBV3-1
TGTGCCAGCAGCCAATCGCTCTCCGGGGATGAGCAGTTCTTC
CASSQSLSGDEQFF
>TRBJ2-4|TRBD2|many|TRBV11-1
TGTGCCAGCAGCTTAGCAGGCCTAGCGGGGGCCGAACGCGTCAAAAACATTCAGTACTTC
CASSLAGLAGAERVKNIQYF
>TRBJ2-7|TRBD1|.|TRBV19
TGTGCCAGTAGTAACCGGACAGGGTCCTACGAGCAGTACTTC
CASSNRTGSYEQYF
>TRBJ2-5|TRBD2|many|TRBV7-2
TGTGCCAGCAGCCCGACTAGCGAGGAAGAGACCCAGTACTTC
CASSPTSEEETQYF
>TRBJ1-2|.|few|TRBV5-1
TGCGCCAGCAGCTTGTACGGAACCGACGGTGGCGGCTACACCTTC
CASSLYGTDGGGYTF
>TRBJ2-3|TRBD2|.|TRBV7-8
TGTGCCAGCAGCTTGCGAGGACTAGCGGGGAGCACAGATACGCAGTATTTT
CASSLRGLAGSTDTQYF
>TRBJ1-2|.|few|TRBV20-1
TGCAGTGCTAGAGATCCTGCCAGCTATGGCTACACCTTC
CSARDPASYGYTF
>TRBJ2-3|.|.|TRBV7-9
TGTGCCAGCAGCCAGACGGCGAGCACAGATACGCAGTATTTT
CASSQTASTDTQYF
>TRBJ2-3|.|.|TRBV9
TGTGCCAGCAACGCAGGGGAGAATACGCAGTATTTT
CASNAGENTQYF
>TRBJ1-1|.|many|TRBV6-5
TGTGCCAGCAGTTACTCAGGTGTTGAAGCTTTCTTT
CASSYSGVEAFF
>TRBJ2-2|.|few|TRBV5-6
TGTGCCAGCAGCTTGGATAGCGGAACAATCCTCGCGAACACCGGGGAGCTGTTTTTT
CASSLDSGTILANTGELFF
>TRBJ2-7|.|few|TRBV29-1
TGCAGCGTGTCAGAGTCCTACGAGCAGTACTTC
CSVSESYEQYF
>TRBJ1-4|TRBD1|many|TRBV12-3/TRBV12-4
TGTGCCAGCAGTCCTTCCGGGACAGTTAATGAAAAACTGTTTTTT
CASSPSGTVNEKLFF
>TRBJ1-1|TRBD1|few|TRBV6-2/TRBV6-3
TGTGCCAGCAGTTATAGGGGGCTTGACACTGAAGCTTTCTTT
CASSYRGLDTEAFF
>TRBJ1-2|.|.|TRBV25-1
TGTGCCAGCAGTGAGCCAATGACTGGCTACACCTTC
CASSEPMTGYTF
>TRBJ1-2|TRBD1|.|TRBV3-1
TGTGCCAGCAGCCAACCTGGACAGGGGAGTCGTGGCTACACCTTC
CASSQPGQGSRGYTF
>TRBJ1-1|TRBD1|many|TRBV29-1
TGCAGCGCTCACAGGGGTATGAACACTGAAGCTTTCTTT
CSAHRGMNTEAFF
>TRBJ2-5|.|.|TRBV5-1
TGCGCCAGCAGCACAGGTGGTAGAACAGGGTACACGGAGACCCAGTACTTC
CASSTGGRTGYTETQYF
>TRBJ1-1|.|few|TRBV5-4
TGTGCCAGCGGAGGCGTGGGGTCGGGTACTGAAGCTTTCTTT
CASGGVGSGTEAFF
>TRBJ1-4|.|few|TRBV9
TGTGCCAGCAGCCAAGGCGGGGGGACAACTAATGAAAAACTGTTTTTT
CASSQGGGTTNEKLFF
>TRBJ1-1|.|many|TRBV27
TGTGCTACGGCGACGTTTTTTAACACTGAAGCTTTCTTT
CATATFFNTEAFF
>TRBJ2-7|.|.|TRBV20-1
TGCAGTGCGATAGACAGATACGAGCAGTACTTC
CSAIDRYEQYF
>TRBJ2-3|.|few|TRBV9
TGTGCCAGCAGCCTAGGAGTCTCCATCAGCACAGATACGCAGTATTTT
CASSLGVSISTDTQYF
>TRBJ2-5|TRBD2|few|TRBV29-1
TGCAGCGTTGATTCAGGGCGGGGGTCGGTAGAGACCCAGTACTTC
CSVDSGRGSVETQYF
>TRBJ1-2|.|few|TRBV7-2
TGTGCCAGCAGCTCCTCAACTAACTATGGCTACACCTTC
CASSSSTNYGYTF
>TRBJ2-5|TRBD1|few|TRBV6-2/TRBV6-3
TGTGCCAGCAGACCGAGCACAGGGGGCTTCGAAGAGACCCAGTACTTC
CASRPSTGGFEETQYF
>TRBJ2-1|.|.|TRBV11-2
TGTGCCAGCAGCTTAGCAGGGACAAACCTTTGGGATGAGCAGTTCTTC
CASSLAGTNLWDEQFF
>TRBJ1-6|TRBD1|.|TRBV7-9
TGTGCGACCCAGCAGGGGGGTTCACCCCTCCACTTT
CATQQGGSPLHF
>TRBJ1-3|.|.|TRBV6-6
TGTGCCACAAAACCCGGGACAAGCTCTTTCTCTGGAAACACCATATATTTT
CATKPGTSSFSGNTIYF
>TRBJ1-1|.|.|TRBV12-3/TRBV12-4
TGTGCCAGCAGTGTCAGGGTAAAGGGCACTGAAGCTTTCTTT
CASSVRVKGTEAFF
>TRBJ2-3|TRBD2|few|TRBV5-5
TGTGCCAGCAGCAAGACTAGCGGGGCAGTAGATACGCAGTATTTT
CASSKTSGAVDTQYF
>TRBJ1-2|.|.|TRBV5-1
TGCGCCAGCAGCTTGTTGGAGGGAACATATGGCTACACCTTC
CASSLLEGTYGYTF
>TRBJ1-3|.|.|TRBV6-2/TRBV6-3
TGTGCCAGCAGTTACAGCTCTGGAAACACCATATATTTT
CASSYSSGNTIYF
>TRBJ1-2|.|many|TRBV24-1
TGTGCCACCAGTGACCCGACCGGGGGCGCTAACTATGGCTACACCTTC
CATSDPTGGANYGYTF
>TRBJ1-4|.|.|TRBV5-6
TGTGCCAGCAGCAAGGGGACAAACCGATGGAGTGAAAAACTGTTTTTT
CASSKGTNRWSEKLFF
>TRBJ1-5|.|few|TRBV7-2
TGTGCCAGCAGCTTATTCCCAGGGATGGGTCAGCCCCAGCATTTT
CASSLFPGMGQPQHF
>TRBJ1-1|.|many|TRBV12-3/TRBV12-4
TGTGCCAGCAGTTTAGGGGACCGGACTGAAGCTTTCTTT
CASSLGDRTEAFF
>TRBJ1-6|.|.|TRBV2
TGTGCCAGCAGTGGAAGTAGGGAAGTGAATAATTCACCCCTCCACTTT
CASSGSREVNNSPLHF
>TRBJ1-4|.|many|TRBV12-3/TRBV12-4
TGTGCCAGCAGTTCGGACAGCTATAATGAAAAACTGTTTTTT
CASSSDSYNEKLFF
>TRBJ1-1|.|many|TRBV2
TGTGCCAGCAGTGCTACAGGGAGGACTGAAGCTTTCTTT
CASSATGRTEAFF
>TRBJ1-6|.|few|TRBV10-3
TGTGCCATCACCGCCGGGACCAGCGGGAATTCACCCCTCCACTTT
CAITAGTSGNSPLHF
>TRBJ2-1|.|many|TRBV12-3/TRBV12-4
TGTGCCAGCAGTTTATCTCGCGGGGGCCGAAATGAGCAGTTCTTC
CASSLSRGGRNEQFF
>TRBJ2-1|.|.|TRBV7-3
TGTGCCAGCAGCTCTCGACCAAGGACAGATGACAATGAGCAGTTCTTC
CASSSRPRTDDNEQFF
>TRBJ1-2|TRBD1|few|TRBV6-2/TRBV6-3
TGTGCCAGCAGTCTTACTGTACCGGGACAGGGGATCTATGGCTACACCTTC
CASSLTVPGQGIYGYTF